This T cell receptor (beta chain) originates from a study of shared clonotypes between healthy human individuals. Profiling relied on immunoSEQ multiplex PCR, and the TCRdb table lists in-frame clones only, not all of them. The sample has under 350,000 clones, around 87% seen once. Germline V CDR1 and CDR2: SEHNR, FQNEAQ (reference sequence). There are 16 residues in the CDR3. The V end was cut by 5 bases, the J end by 5 bases, with 19 bases between. Note on this clone: Its matching antigen is unknown.

Study findings and constraints: The genetic and exposure-history diversity represented was limited by few donors. Relative to their counterparts shared across all four donors, non-shared clonotypes exhibited diminished generation probabilities.

CD8 memory fractions consisted of CD45RO+ and CCR7-negative CD45RA+ TemRA cells together. The chain has TRBV7-9 and TRBJ1-5, with TRBD1 as a possible D gene (5 bases). The sequencing sample was made of memory CD8+ T cells sorted from blood. As to subset: CD45RO+ cells pooled with CCR7-negative TemRA cells. The receptor's source is a man aged 18 to 35 in good health. The CDR3 region has the DNA TGTGCCAGCAGCCCTAGTCGAGGCAGGGCGTATCAGCCCCAGCATTTT. Translation: CASSPSRGRAYQPQHF.